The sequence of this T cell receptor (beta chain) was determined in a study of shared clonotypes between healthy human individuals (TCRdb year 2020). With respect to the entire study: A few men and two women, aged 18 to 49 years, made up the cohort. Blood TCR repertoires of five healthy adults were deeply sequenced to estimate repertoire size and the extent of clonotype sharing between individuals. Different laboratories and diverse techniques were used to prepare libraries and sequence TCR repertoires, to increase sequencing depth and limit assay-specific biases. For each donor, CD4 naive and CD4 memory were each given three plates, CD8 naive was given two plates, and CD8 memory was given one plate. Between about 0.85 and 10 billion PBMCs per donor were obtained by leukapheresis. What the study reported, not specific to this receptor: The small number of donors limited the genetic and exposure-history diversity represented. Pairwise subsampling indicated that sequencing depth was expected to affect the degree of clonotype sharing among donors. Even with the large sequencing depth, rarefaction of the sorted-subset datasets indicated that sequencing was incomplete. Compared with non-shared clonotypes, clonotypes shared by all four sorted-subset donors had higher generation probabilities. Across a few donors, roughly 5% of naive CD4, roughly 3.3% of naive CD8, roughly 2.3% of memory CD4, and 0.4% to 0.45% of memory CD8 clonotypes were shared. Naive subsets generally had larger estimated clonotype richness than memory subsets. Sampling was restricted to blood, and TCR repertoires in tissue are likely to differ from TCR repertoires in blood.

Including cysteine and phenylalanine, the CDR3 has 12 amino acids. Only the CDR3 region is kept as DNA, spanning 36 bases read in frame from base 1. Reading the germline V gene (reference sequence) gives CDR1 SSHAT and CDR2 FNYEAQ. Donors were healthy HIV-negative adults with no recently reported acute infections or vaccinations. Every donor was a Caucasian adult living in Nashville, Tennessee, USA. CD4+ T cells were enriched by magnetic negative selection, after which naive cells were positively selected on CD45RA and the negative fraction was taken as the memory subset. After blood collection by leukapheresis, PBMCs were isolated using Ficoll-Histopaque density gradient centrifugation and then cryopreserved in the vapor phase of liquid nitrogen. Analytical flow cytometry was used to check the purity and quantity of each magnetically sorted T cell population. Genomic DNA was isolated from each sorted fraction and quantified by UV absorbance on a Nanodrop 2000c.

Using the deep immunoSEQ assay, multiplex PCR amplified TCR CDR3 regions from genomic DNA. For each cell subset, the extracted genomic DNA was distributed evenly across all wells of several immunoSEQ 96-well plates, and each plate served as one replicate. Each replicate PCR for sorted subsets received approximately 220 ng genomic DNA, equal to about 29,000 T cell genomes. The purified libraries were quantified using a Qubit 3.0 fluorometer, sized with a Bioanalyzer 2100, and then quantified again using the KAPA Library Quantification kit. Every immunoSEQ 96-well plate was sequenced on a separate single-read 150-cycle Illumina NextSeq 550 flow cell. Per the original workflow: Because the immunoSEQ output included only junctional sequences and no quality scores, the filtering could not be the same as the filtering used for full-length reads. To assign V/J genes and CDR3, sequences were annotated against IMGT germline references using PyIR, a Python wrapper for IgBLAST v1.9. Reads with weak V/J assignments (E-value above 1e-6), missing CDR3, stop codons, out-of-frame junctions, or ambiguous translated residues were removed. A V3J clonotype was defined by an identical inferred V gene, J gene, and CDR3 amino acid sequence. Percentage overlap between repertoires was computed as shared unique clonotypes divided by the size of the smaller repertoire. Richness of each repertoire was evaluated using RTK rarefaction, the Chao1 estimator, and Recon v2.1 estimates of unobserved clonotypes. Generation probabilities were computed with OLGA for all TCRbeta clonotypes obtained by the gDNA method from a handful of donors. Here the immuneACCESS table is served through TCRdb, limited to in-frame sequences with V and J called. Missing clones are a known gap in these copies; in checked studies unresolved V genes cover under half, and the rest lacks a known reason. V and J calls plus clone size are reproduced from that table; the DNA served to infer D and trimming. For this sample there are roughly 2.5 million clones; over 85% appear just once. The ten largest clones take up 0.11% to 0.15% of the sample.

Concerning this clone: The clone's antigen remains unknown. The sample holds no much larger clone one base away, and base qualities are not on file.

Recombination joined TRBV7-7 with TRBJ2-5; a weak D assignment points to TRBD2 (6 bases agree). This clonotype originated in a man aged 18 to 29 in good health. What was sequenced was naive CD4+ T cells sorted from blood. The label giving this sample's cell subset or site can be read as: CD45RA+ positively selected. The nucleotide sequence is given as TGTGCTAGCGGAGACGGTTTCGAGACCCAGTACTTC. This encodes CASGDGFETQYF.